This TCR beta chain was sequenced for a study of OX40 agonist ivuxolimab in advanced cancers. Repertoires were generated with immunoSEQ multiplex PCR, while TCRdb's copy carries only in-frame clones and drops some. This sample has tens of thousands of clones; 70% to 90% occur once, and the top ten carry 5.5% to 7%. The CDR3 is made up of 13 amino acids. Per germline, CDR1 GTSNPN and CDR2 SVGIG (reference sequence). The V and J ends lost 2 bases and 4 bases, in that order; junction bases with no gene match: 4. The sequencing here drew on CD4+ or CD8+ T cells sorted from blood, taken in a trial of the OX40 agonist ivuxolimab. The clonotype comes from an adult with an advanced solid tumor such as melanoma, head and neck, liver or kidney cancer. The chain carries TRBV30 and TRBJ2-7; 8 bases line up with TRBD2. The CDR3 loop reads CAWSSGRRYEQYF. The CDR3 DNA reads as TGTGCCTGGAGTAGCGGGAGACGTTACGAGCAGTACTTC.